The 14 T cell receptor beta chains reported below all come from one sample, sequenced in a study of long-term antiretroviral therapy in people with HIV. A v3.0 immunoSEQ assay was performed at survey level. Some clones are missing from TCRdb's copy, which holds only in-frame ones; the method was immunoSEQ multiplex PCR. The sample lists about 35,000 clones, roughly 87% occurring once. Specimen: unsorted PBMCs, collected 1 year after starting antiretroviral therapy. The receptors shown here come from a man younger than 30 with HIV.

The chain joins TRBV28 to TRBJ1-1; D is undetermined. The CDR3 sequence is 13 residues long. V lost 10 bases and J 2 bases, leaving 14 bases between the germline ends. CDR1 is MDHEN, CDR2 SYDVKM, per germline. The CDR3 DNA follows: TGTGCCATCGCTCCAATCCTTAACACTGAAGCTTTCTTT. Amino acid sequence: CAIAPILNTEAFF.

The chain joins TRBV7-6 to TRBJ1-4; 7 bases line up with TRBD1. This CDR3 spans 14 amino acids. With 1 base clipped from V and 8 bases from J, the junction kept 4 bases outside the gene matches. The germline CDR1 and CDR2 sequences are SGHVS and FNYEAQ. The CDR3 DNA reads TGTGCCAGCAGCTTAGGACAGGGAGGGGAAAAACTGTTTTTT. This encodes CASSLGQGGEKLFF.

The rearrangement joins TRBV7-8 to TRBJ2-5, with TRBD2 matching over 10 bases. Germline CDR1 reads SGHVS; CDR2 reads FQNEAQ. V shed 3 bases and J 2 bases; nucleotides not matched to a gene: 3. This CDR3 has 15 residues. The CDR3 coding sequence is TGTGCCAGCAGCTTTCCTAGCGGGGGACAAGAGACCCAGTACTTC. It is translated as CASSFPSGGQETQYF.

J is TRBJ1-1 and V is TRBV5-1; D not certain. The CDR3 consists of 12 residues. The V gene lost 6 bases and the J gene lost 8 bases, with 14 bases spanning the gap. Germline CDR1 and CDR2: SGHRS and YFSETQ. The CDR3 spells CASISFTEEAFF. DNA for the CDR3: TGCGCCAGCATCTCATTTACTGAGGAAGCTTTCTTT. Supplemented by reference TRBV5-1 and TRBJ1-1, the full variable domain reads KAGVTQTPRYLIKTRGQQVTLSCSPISGHRSVSWYQQTPGQGLQFLFEYFSETQRNKGNFPGRFSGRQFSNSRSEMNVSTLELGDSALYLCASISFTEEAFFGQGTRLTVV.

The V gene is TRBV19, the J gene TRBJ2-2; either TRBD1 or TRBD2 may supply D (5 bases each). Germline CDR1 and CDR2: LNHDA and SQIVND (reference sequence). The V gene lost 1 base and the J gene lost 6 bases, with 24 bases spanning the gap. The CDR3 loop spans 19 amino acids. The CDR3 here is CASSIGPPAGRALAGELFF. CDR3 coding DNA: TGTGCCAGTAGTATAGGCCCCCCCGCGGGCAGGGCTCTCGCCGGGGAGCTGTTTTTT.

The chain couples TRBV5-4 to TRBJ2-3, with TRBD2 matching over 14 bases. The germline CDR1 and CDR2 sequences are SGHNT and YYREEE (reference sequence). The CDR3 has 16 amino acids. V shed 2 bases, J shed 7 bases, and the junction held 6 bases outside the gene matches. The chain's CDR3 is CASSFETSGGANTQYF. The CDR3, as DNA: TGTGCCAGCAGCTTCGAGACTAGCGGGGGGGCAAATACGCAGTATTTT.

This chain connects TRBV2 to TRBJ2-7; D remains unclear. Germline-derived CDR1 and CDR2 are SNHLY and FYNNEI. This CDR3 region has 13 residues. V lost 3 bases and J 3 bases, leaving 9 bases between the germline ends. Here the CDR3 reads CASSEQAFYEQYF. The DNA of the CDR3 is TGTGCCAGCAGTGAGCAGGCCTTCTACGAGCAGTACTTC. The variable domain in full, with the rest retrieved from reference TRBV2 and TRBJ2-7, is EPEVTQTPSHQVTQMGQEVILRCVPISNHLYFYWYRQILGQKVEFLVSFYNNEISEKSEIFDDQFSVERPDGSNFTLKIRSTKLEDSAMYFCASSEQAFYEQYFGPGTRLTVT.

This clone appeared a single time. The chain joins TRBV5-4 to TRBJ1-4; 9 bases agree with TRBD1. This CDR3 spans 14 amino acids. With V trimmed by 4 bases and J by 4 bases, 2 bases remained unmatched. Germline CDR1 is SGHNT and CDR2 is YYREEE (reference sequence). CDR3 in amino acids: CASSPTGGNEKLFF. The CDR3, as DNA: TGTGCCAGCAGCCCGACAGGGGGTAATGAAAAACTGTTTTTT.

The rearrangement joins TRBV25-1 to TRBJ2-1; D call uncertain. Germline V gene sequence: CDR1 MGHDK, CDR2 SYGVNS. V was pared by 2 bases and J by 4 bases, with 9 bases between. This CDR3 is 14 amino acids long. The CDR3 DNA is TGTGCCAGCAGTGAAGAGACCCCTTACAATGAGCAGTTCTTC. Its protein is CASSEETPYNEQFF.

CDR3 nucleotides: TGTGCCAGCAGCCAACCCTACAGCTCCTATGGCTACACCTTC. It encodes CASSQPYSSYGYTF. V gene TRBV4-2 combines with J gene TRBJ1-2; D gene unclear. Trimming removed 2 bases from V and 4 bases from J, with 11 bases in between. Germline loops: CDR1 LGHNA, CDR2 YNFKEQ. The CDR3 is 14 amino acids.

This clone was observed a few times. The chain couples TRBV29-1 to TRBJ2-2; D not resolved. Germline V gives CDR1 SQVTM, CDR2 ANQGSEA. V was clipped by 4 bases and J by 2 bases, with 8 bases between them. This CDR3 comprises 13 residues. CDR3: CSVVDGNTGELFF. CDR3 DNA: TGCAGCGTTGTCGACGGAAACACCGGGGAGCTGTTTTTT.

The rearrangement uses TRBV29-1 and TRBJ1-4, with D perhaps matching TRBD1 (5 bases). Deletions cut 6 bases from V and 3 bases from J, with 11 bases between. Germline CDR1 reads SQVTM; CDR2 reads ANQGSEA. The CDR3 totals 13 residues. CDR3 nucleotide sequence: TGCAGCGTACGGGTGGGGGCTAATGAAAAACTGTTTTTT. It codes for CSVRVGANEKLFF.

The CDR3 nucleotides are TGTGCCAGTAGTGCCAGGGCTAGCGGGGTTATCTACGAGCAGTACTTC. Translating it yields CASSARASGVIYEQYF. This chain joins TRBV19 and TRBJ2-7, with 9 bases fitting TRBD2. CDR1 and CDR2 (germline): LNHDA, SQIVND (reference sequence). The CDR3 has 16 residues. J was trimmed by 3 bases and V by 5 bases; bases with no gene match: 11.

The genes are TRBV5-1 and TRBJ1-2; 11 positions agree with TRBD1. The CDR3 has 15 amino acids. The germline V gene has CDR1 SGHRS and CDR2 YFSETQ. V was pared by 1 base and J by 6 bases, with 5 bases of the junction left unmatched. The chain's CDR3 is CASSLRDRGYDGYTF. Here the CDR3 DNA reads TGCGCCAGCAGCTTGAGGGACAGGGGGTATGATGGCTACACCTTC.